The present TCR beta chain was sequenced within a study of shared clonotypes between healthy human individuals. Overall study findings and caveats: The study sampled only blood, and tissue repertoires likely differ.

CD45RA+ naive and CD45RA-negative memory subsets were separated from CD4+ cells. In the case of this clone: Its antigen is not identified.

As handled by the study authors: Filtering differed, since immunoSEQ gave only junction sequences and no quality scores. This table comes from immunoSEQ multiplex PCR, and its TCRdb copy is limited to in-frame clones, with some not included. V, J and clone size are those of that table, while D and trimming were read from the DNA. The table has approximately 2.5 million clones, approximately 93% seen once. Sample: naive CD4+ T cells from PBMCs. Subset here: CD45RA+ positively selected. The sequence came from a man between 18 and 29 years old in good health. Some clones in this sample may be carry-over from other donors' samples.

The CDR3 loop is CASSLDGLAGEETQYF. DNA of the CDR3: TGTGCCAGCAGCTTGGATGGACTAGCGGGAGAAGAGACCCAGTACTTC. The V gene is TRBV5-4, the J gene TRBJ2-5, with 13 bases fitting TRBD2. V gave up 0 bases and J gave up 3 bases; unmatched junction bases: 2. The CDR3 is 16 residues long. Germline V gene sequence: CDR1 SGHNT, CDR2 YYREEE (reference sequence).